These 8 T cell receptor beta chains originate from one sample sequenced in a study of cytomegalovirus exposure and HLA in healthy donors. The repertoire was sequenced with immunoSEQ multiplex PCR; TCRdb's copy has only in-frame clones and lacks some. The data show some 260,000 clones, less than 95% seen once. Sequencing input: PBMCs. The receptors shown here come from a woman younger than 45 in good health and CMV-seronegative.

This rearrangement joins TRBV10-3 to TRBJ1-1, with unresolved D. CDR3 length: 13 residues. CDR1 and CDR2 (germline): ENHRY, SYGVKD. The V end was cut by 1 base, the J end by 0 bases, with 3 bases between. Here the CDR3 reads CAISEFMNTEAFF. The CDR3 DNA sequence: TGTGCCATCAGTGAGTTCATGAACACTGAAGCTTTCTTT.

The chain links TRBV4-1 to TRBJ2-1; D possibly corresponds to TRBD2 (6 bases). The CDR3 totals 17 residues. Germline values: CDR1 MGHRA, CDR2 YSYEKL. V lost 0 bases to trimming and J lost 7 bases, with 19 bases between them. This CDR3 is CASSQDWREATRNEQFF. The CDR3 coding sequence is TGCGCCAGCAGCCAAGATTGGAGGGAGGCGACGCGGAATGAGCAGTTCTTC.

The chain has TRBV4-2 and TRBJ1-5, with TRBD1 matching 7 bases. After removal of 5 bases from V and 9 bases from J, the junction contained 10 bases not matched to a gene. CDR1 is LGHNA, CDR2 YNFKEQ, per germline. The CDR3 sequence is 14 residues long. CDR3 sequence (DNA): TGTGCCAGCAGCGAGACAGGGTCCTCCCGGCCCCAGCATTTT. This codes for CASSETGSSRPQHF.

V is TRBV6-5 and J is TRBJ2-2; no firm D call. Germline CDR1 MNHEY, CDR2 SVGAGI. The ends were cut back, 2 bases at V and 5 bases at J, with 9 bases in the middle. The CDR3 spans 14 residues. CDR3 nucleotides: TGTGCCAGCAGTTACAGGTCGCAAACCGGGGAGCTGTTTTTT. The encoded protein is CASSYRSQTGELFF.

The chain recombines TRBV28 with TRBJ2-7; 11 positions agree with TRBD2. Germline CDR1 is MDHEN and CDR2 is SYDVKM. V lost 5 bases, J lost 0 bases, and 9 bases stayed unmatched. This CDR3 has 17 residues. CDR3 protein: CASSPGLAARSSYEQYF. CDR3 nucleotides: TGTGCCAGCAGTCCGGGACTAGCGGCAAGGAGCTCCTACGAGCAGTACTTC.

There are a few counts of this clone. J is TRBJ2-2 and V is TRBV2, with D uncertain. Germline-derived CDR1 and CDR2 are SNHLY and FYNNEI. V was trimmed by 4 bases and J by 4 bases, leaving 13 bases between them. The CDR3 has 15 amino acids. The CDR3 reads CASSVNGFGTGELFF. In nucleotides, the CDR3 is TGTGCCAGCAGTGTTAACGGGTTTGGCACCGGGGAGCTGTTTTTT.

This clone showed up just a few times. The chain has TRBV6-5 and TRBJ2-7; a possible D gene is TRBD2 (6 bases). The CDR3 is 13 residues long. Germline CDR1 and CDR2: MNHEY and SVGAGI. Trimming removed 6 bases from V and 6 bases from J, with 15 bases in between. CDR3 amino acids: CASSNLGGSEQYF. CDR3 nucleotide sequence: TGTGCCAGCAGCAACCTGGGGGGTTCCGAGCAGTACTTC.

V usage is TRBV19 and J usage is TRBJ2-5, with a weak D call TRBD2 (6 bases). Trimming took off 1 base at V and 1 base at J, with 19 bases between the two ends. CDR3 size: 18 residues. Germline V gives CDR1 LNHDA, CDR2 SQIVND (reference sequence). The CDR3 bases are TGTGCCAGTAGTATAGGAAGGCCACCAGGAGGGCCCCAAGAGACCCAGTACTTC. Its protein is CASSIGRPPGGPQETQYF.